Below are 19 T cell receptor beta chains sequenced from a single sample in a study of T cell responses to AZD1222 COVID-19 vaccine. The data were produced by immunoSEQ multiplex PCR, yet TCRdb's version contains in-frame clones alone and is incomplete. Of about 130,000 clones listed, 75% to 90% are singletons. The sequences come from peripheral blood, collected on day 0 of AZD1222 vaccination. The receptor set was obtained from an adult in good health.

The chain is built from TRBV18 and TRBJ2-2, with TRBD1 identical over 10 bases. The CDR3 sequence is 17 residues long. CDR1 is KGHSH, CDR2 LQKENI, per germline. Trimming at V came to 1 base and at J to 6 bases, leaving 8 bases not matched to a gene. The CDR3 region has the DNA TGTGCCAGCTCACCACGACCCGGGACAGGGGACGCCGGGGAGCTGTTTTTT. Encoded protein: CASSPRPGTGDAGELFF.

V is TRBV5-6 and J is TRBJ1-5, with 7 bases aligning to TRBD1. There are 15 residues in the CDR3. Germline-derived CDR1 and CDR2 are SGHDT and YYEEEE. V trimming: 4 bases; J trimming: 5 bases; junction bases outside the gene matches: 9. Here the CDR3 reads CASSLTGAEYQPQHF. The CDR3 region has the DNA TGTGCCAGCAGCCTTACAGGGGCCGAGTATCAGCCCCAGCATTTT.

The chain couples TRBV5-6 to TRBJ1-2; D is unresolved. The germline V and J ends were trimmed by 2 bases and 3 bases, with 11 bases remaining between them. The CDR3 has 14 amino acids. The V gene's germline CDR1 is SGHDT and CDR2 YYEEEE. The CDR3 is CASSFRPRDYGYTF. CDR3 DNA: TGTGCCAGCAGCTTTCGACCCCGCGACTATGGCTACACCTTC. Filled out from reference TRBV5-6 and TRBJ1-2, the complete variable domain reads DAGVTQSPTHLIKTRGQQVTLRCSPKSGHDTVSWYQQALGQGPQFIFQYYEEEERQRGNFPDRFSGHQFPNYSSELNVNALLLGDSALYLCASSFRPRDYGYTFGSGTRLTVV.

The chain recombines TRBV2 with TRBJ2-3; 10 bases are a match to TRBD2. CDR3 length: 15 amino acids. Germline V lookup: CDR1 SNHLY, CDR2 FYNNEI. With 8 bases clipped from V and 3 bases from J, the junction kept 8 bases outside the gene matches. The CDR3 spells CASRQAGGRTDTQYF. Written as DNA, the CDR3 is TGTGCCAGCCGACAAGCGGGGGGGCGAACAGATACGCAGTATTTT.

This rearrangement joins TRBV19 to TRBJ1-2; tentatively, D is TRBD1 (6 bases). The CDR3 is made up of 15 amino acids. V dropped 4 bases and J dropped 1 base, with 13 bases sitting between them. Germline V CDR1 and CDR2: LNHDA, SQIVND (reference sequence). The CDR3: CASSNPGGGNYGYTF. Written as DNA, the CDR3 is TGTGCCAGTAGTAACCCGGGAGGGGGTAACTATGGCTACACCTTC.

The chain joins TRBV4-2 to TRBJ2-6; 8 bases align to TRBD1. J lost 1 base, V lost 4 bases, and 15 bases had no gene match. The germline V gene encodes CDR1 LGHNA and CDR2 YNFKEQ. The CDR3 extends over 20 amino acids. DNA of the CDR3: TGTGCCAGCAGCCTGCAGGGTACCGGGACAGGTCTATCTGGGGCCAACGTCCTGACTTTC. Protein product: CASSLQGTGTGLSGANVLTF.

The V and J genes are TRBV9 and TRBJ2-1; 8 bases fit TRBD2. The CDR3 consists of 15 residues. The ends lost 4 bases at V and 1 base at J; junction bases unmatched: 4. Per the germline V gene, CDR1 is SGDLS and CDR2 is YYNGEE. Here the CDR3 reads CASSPERESYNEQFF. CDR3 sequence (DNA): TGTGCCAGCAGCCCCGAGCGGGAGTCCTACAATGAGCAGTTCTTC.

The V gene is TRBV5-1, the J gene TRBJ2-1, with 9 bases that match TRBD1. V lost 4 bases to trimming and J lost 9 bases; unmatched junction nucleotides: 11. The CDR3 spans 15 residues. The germline CDR1 and CDR2 sequences are SGHRS and YFSETQ. CDR3 nucleotide sequence: TGCGCCAGCAGCCCCGGGACAGGGAACGCGGGTGAGCAGTTCTTC. It encodes CASSPGTGNAGEQFF.

The rearrangement uses TRBV5-8 and TRBJ2-1; 11 positions agree with TRBD1. Per germline, CDR1 SGHTS and CDR2 YDEGEE. J was trimmed by 13 bases and V by 3 bases; bases with no gene match: 3. The CDR3 covers 12 residues. In DNA form, the CDR3 reads TGTGCCAGCAGCTATGGACAGGGGGCACAGTTCTTC. It yields the protein CASSYGQGAQFF.

The rearrangement uses TRBV28 and TRBJ1-2; 7 nucleotides match TRBD1. The CDR3 consists of 12 residues. Per the germline V gene, CDR1 is MDHEN and CDR2 is SYDVKM. V shed 8 bases, J shed 5 bases, and the junction held 5 bases outside the gene matches. Here the CDR3 DNA reads TGTGCCAGCCAGGGGGGGACGTATGGCTACACCTTC. It yields the protein CASQGGTYGYTF.

The chain joins TRBV5-4 to TRBJ1-4; tentative D call: TRBD1 (6 bases). V dropped 0 bases and J dropped 4 bases, with 16 bases sitting between them. Germline loops: CDR1 SGHNT, CDR2 YYREEE (reference sequence). The CDR3 extends over 17 amino acids. CDR3 sequence reads: CASSLGGRGTGNEKLFF. The CDR3 DNA is TGTGCCAGCAGCTTGGGTGGCAGGGGAACGGGTAATGAAAAACTGTTTTTT.

The chain is built from TRBV12-3 or TRBV12-4 and TRBJ1-5; D call uncertain. Between the trimmed V and J ends, which lost 3 bases and 7 bases, there was a span of 10 bases. This CDR3 is 13 amino acids long. The CDR3, as DNA: TGTGCCAGCAGTTTCGGGGTGGCACAGCCCCAGCATTTT. It specifies CASSFGVAQPQHF.

This sequence joins TRBV9 and TRBJ2-5, with no clear D. V lost 0 bases, J lost 4 bases, and 10 bases lay in between. This CDR3 is built from 14 residues. Per the germline V gene, CDR1 is SGDLS and CDR2 is YYNGEE. CDR3 region: CASSVGNNGETQYF. The CDR3, as DNA: TGTGCCAGCAGCGTAGGTAACAATGGAGAGACCCAGTACTTC.

J is TRBJ2-2 and V is TRBV2, with D unclear. V lost 5 bases and J lost 7, with 8 bases in between. This CDR3 has 12 residues. Per germline, CDR1 SNHLY and CDR2 FYNNEI. The CDR3 protein is CASSKRVGELFF. CDR3 bases: TGTGCCAGCAGTAAAAGAGTCGGGGAGCTGTTTTTT.

The count of this clone is one. The gene calls are TRBV18 and TRBJ1-3, with 7 bases identical to TRBD1. J lost 5 bases, V lost 5 bases, and 6 bases had no gene match. This CDR3 has 14 residues. Germline V lookup: CDR1 KGHSH, CDR2 LQKENI. The CDR3 spells CASSADRERNTIYF. The CDR3 DNA is TGTGCCAGCTCAGCCGACAGGGAGAGAAACACCATATATTTT.

The chain employs TRBV30 and TRBJ2-7; D possibly corresponds to TRBD1 (6 bases). The CDR3 consists of 14 residues. V lost 0 bases and J lost 9, with 18 bases in between. In germline, CDR1 is GTSNPN, CDR2 SVGIG (reference sequence). CDR3 sequence (DNA): TGTGCCTGGAGTGTATACAGGGAACTACGAGGGCAGTACTTC. The encoded protein is CAWSVYRELRGQYF.

The rearrangement joins TRBV28 to TRBJ2-5; D might be TRBD1 (6 bases). CDR1 MDHEN and CDR2 SYDVKM come from the germline V gene. With 5 bases removed from V and 5 bases from J, the gap between germline ends came to 21 bases. This CDR3 spans 16 amino acids. The CDR3 sequence: CASSKAGAATGETQYF. CDR3 in DNA: TGTGCCAGCAGTAAAGCAGGGGCCGCAACCGGGGAGACCCAGTACTTC.

This chain connects TRBV9 to TRBJ1-4; D is undetermined. The length of the CDR3 is 14 residues. Trimming took off 2 bases at V and 5 bases at J, with 10 bases between the two ends. Germline CDR1 SGDLS, CDR2 YYNGEE. This chain's CDR3 is CASSVRAENEKLFF. The CDR3 nucleotides read TGTGCCAGCAGCGTCCGGGCTGAAAATGAAAAACTGTTTTTT.

The V and J genes are TRBV13 and TRBJ2-1; D not resolved. The CDR3 extends over 16 amino acids. With 0 bases removed from V and 0 bases from J, the gap between germline ends came to 9 bases. Germline CDR1 is PRHDT and CDR2 is FYEKMQ (reference sequence). CDR3 DNA sequence: TGTGCCAGCAGCTTAGGACTGGGGTTCTCCTACAATGAGCAGTTCTTC. Amino acid sequence: CASSLGLGFSYNEQFF.